This entry is about one T cell receptor (beta chain). Its matching antigen is unknown. This entry belongs to a study of vaccination effects on CD4 cells after COVID-19. Under the ViraFEST assay, PBMC were stimulated with viral peptide pools so that antigen-specific CD4+ T cells expanded. Sequencing was performed afterwards. The culture ran for approximately 9 days before CD4+ T cells were isolated. Each participant was given two doses of one vaccine (BNT162b2 or mRNA-1273). Clones were read by immunoSEQ multiplex PCR, and TCRdb kept only the in-frame ones, dropping some. Among about 46,000 clones listed, around three quarters were seen once. The source was CD4+ T cells from PBMCs cultured with HCoV-OC43 spike peptides, collected after COVID-19 vaccination. This sample's subset: HCoV-OC43 spike overlapping peptide pool stimulation. This clonotype originated in a human donor who received a COVID-19 vaccine.

The CDR3 sequence is CASSFTGGNSPLHF. The CDR3 DNA sequence: TGTGCCAGCAGTTTCACAGGGGGGAATTCACCCCTCCACTTT. The rearrangement uses TRBV27 and TRBJ1-6; 8 bases fit TRBD1. CDR3 length equals 14 residues. After removal of 3 bases from V and 7 bases from J, the junction contained 2 bases not matched to a gene. Germline V gene lookup returns CDR1 MNHEY and CDR2 SMNVEV (reference sequence).